This T cell receptor (beta chain) was observed in a study of shared T cell receptors in the human thymus. The CDR3 is made up of 15 amino acids. Germline CDR1 is MNHNS and CDR2 is SASEGT. The V gene lost 1 base and the J gene lost 3 bases, with 9 bases spanning the gap. TCRdb keeps only in-frame clones here, not all; method: immunoSEQ multiplex PCR. The data show over 450,000 clones, more than 75% seen once. These data are also associated with another study on human thymus T cells. From that study: Thymus tissue for the work was resected from patients undergoing corrective heart surgery. Related research described thymic repertoires that were highly overlapping among unrelated individuals.

The sequencing input was thymocytes. This rearrangement joins TRBV6-1 to TRBJ2-2, with D possibly being TRBD1 (5 bases). This TCR came from a boy in the first two years of life with a congenital heart defect. The CDR3 is CASSEEKGYTGELFF. DNA of the CDR3: TGTGCCAGCAGTGAAGAGAAGGGGTACACCGGGGAGCTGTTTTTT.